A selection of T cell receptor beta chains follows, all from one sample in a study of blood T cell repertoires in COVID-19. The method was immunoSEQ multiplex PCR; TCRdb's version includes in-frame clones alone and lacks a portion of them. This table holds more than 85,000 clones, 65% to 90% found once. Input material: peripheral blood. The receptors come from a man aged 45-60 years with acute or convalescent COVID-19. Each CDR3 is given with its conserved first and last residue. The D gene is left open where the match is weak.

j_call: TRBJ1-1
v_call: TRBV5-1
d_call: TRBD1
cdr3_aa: CASSLRRGLAEAFF

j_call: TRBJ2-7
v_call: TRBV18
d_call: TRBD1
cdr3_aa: CASSPRDRGQYEQYF

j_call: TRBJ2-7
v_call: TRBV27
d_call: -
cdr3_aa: CASSLTRNPYEQYF

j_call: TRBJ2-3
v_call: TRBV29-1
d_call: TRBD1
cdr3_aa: CSVHRGGTDTQYF

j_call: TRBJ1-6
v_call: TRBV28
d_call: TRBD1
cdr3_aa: CASSLNRGKSSPLHF

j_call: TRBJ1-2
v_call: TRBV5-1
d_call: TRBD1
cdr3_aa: CASSLQGENYGYTF

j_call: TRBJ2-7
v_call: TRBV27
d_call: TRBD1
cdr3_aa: CASSTPDRARRSYEQYF

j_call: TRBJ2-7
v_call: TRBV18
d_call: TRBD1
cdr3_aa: CASSANSGGANDEQYF

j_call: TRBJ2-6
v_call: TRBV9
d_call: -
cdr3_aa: CASSIAGSGANVLTF

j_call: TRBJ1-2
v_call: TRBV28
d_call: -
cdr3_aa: CASSIGQHGYTF

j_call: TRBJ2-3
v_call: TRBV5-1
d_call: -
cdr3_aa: CASSAGLQADTQYF

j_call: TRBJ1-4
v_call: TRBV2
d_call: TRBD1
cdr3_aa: CASREGTGPEKLFF

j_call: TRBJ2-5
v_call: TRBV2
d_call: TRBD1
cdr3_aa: CASSQGTGGKETQYF

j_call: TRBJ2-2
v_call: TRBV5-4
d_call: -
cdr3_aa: CASSRVGGSNTGELFF

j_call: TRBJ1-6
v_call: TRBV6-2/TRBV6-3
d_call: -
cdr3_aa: CASSYSVAVYSPLHF

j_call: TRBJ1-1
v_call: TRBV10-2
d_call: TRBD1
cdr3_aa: CASRTGQGSAFF

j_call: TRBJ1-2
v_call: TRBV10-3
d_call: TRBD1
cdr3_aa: CAIRFTGQDYGYTF

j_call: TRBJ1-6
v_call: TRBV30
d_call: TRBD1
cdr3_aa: CAWSDQGASPLHF

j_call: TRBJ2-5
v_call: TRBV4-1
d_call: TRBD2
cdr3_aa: CASSQTGLAGRGQETQYF

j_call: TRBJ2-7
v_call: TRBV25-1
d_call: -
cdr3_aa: CASRDSDTSYEQYF

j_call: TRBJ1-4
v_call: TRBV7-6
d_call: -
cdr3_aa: CASSLEGYGKLFF

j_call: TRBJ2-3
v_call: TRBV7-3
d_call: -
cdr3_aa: CASSRSGTDTQYF